The clone carrying this T cell receptor (beta chain) was observed many times. The antigen remains unidentified. Every patient had bone marrow sampled while the disease was active. Molecular barcoded adaptors covering alpha/delta and beta/gamma chains were used on 400 ng RNA. In TCRdb, the reads were re-called with MiXCR into one record per CDR3 protein. The profile covers about 130,000 distinct CDR3 sequences, with approximately 13% appearing a single time and approximately 10% taken by the ten largest. The data were obtained in a study of read filtering for tumor transcriptome and immune sequencing. Study findings and constraints: About 81.9% of IR-seq clonotypes had one read, totaling approximately 3.5% of reads; RNA-seq: 74.6% and 44.6%. Correlation between methods rose after single-read clonotypes were removed.

V dropped 3 bases and J dropped 5 bases, with 11 bases sitting between them. The germline V gene has CDR1 DFQATT and CDR2 SNEGSKA (reference sequence). This CDR3 comprises 14 residues. The V call is TRBV20-1, the J call TRBJ1-6; unclear D gene. Sequences were obtained from a population of CD138-negative cells sorted from bone marrow. This receptor was obtained from a donor aged 40 or older with multiple myeloma. The CDR3 loop is CSASTLGDNSPLHF. CDR3 bases: TGCAGTGCTAGTACCCTCGGGGATAATTCACCCCTCCACTTT.